This TCR beta chain was captured by sequencing in a study of T-cell memory formation after mild COVID-19. Whole-study results and caveats: CD4+ clones that contracted lay mainly in CM and EM; CD8+ ones lay in EMRA.

To note about this clonotype: As yet, its antigen is unknown.

Via MiXCR, TCRdb re-called the 5' RACE reads, giving one row per CDR3 protein. In the table there are about 260,000 distinct CDR3 sequences, 15% to 20% of which are singletons. Germline values: CDR1 SEHNR, CDR2 FQNEAQ (reference sequence). The CDR3 length is 14 residues. The V and J ends lost 5 bases and 4 bases, in that order; junction bases with no gene match: 6. The gene calls are TRBV7-9 and TRBJ1-2; 8 bases line up with TRBD1. The sequence came from a man between 18 and 29 years old who had mild COVID-19 (a few samples of this study predate the infection). Cell type and time point are not known. Sequencing input: PBMCs or a T cell subset sorted from them (not recorded which). CDR3 sequence (DNA): TGTGCCAGCAGCCCGGACAGGGAGCTCTATGGCTACACCTTC. The encoded protein is CASSPDRELYGYTF. Full variable domain (rest looked up from reference TRBV7-9 and TRBJ1-2): DTGVSQNPRHKITKRGQNVTFRCDPISEHNRLYWYRQTLGQGPEFLTYFQNEAQLEKSRLLSDRFSAERPKGSFSTLEIQRTEQGDSAMYLCASSPDRELYGYTFGSGTRLTVV.